The 32 T cell receptor beta chains listed next were all sequenced from one sample in a study of T cells after yellow fever vaccination. Each CDR3 protein gets one entry after TCRdb re-called the 5' RACE reads with MiXCR. Among 200,000 to 300,000 distinct CDR3 sequences, 6.7% were seen once, and the ten largest hold around 1%. This specimen consisted of CD4+ T cells sorted from PBMCs, obtained on the day of the yellow fever booster vaccination. Source of these receptors: a man aged 25-40 years who received the YFV17D yellow fever vaccine.

This clonotype was seen at least ten times. The J gene is TRBJ2-3, the V gene TRBV12-3 or TRBV12-4; possible D gene TRBD1, 6 bases. V lost 5 bases to trimming and J lost 8 bases, with 14 bases between them. The CDR3 totals 13 residues. The CDR3 loop is CASSVNRDGTQYF. The CDR3 DNA sequence: TGTGCCAGCAGTGTGAACAGGGATGGTACGCAGTATTTT.

The gene calls are TRBV18 and TRBJ1-5; D ambiguous. Germline CDR1 is KGHSH and CDR2 is LQKENI. The CDR3 consists of 16 residues. Trimming removed 3 bases from V and 3 bases from J, with 15 bases in between. In DNA form, the CDR3 reads TGTGCCAGCTCACCCCTCGGCAGCGGGTCCAATCAGCCCCAGCATTTT. Protein: CASSPLGSGSNQPQHF.

In this sample, this clonotype turned up many times. The chain combines TRBV20-1 with TRBJ1-1; D not resolved. The V gene's germline CDR1 is DFQATT and CDR2 SNEGSKA (reference sequence). The germline V and J ends were trimmed by 6 bases and 0 bases, with 14 bases remaining between them. The CDR3 sequence is 14 residues long. Here the CDR3 DNA reads TGCAGTGCGGGTACACCCACCATGAACACTGAAGCTTTCTTT. Its protein product is CSAGTPTMNTEAFF.

This clonotype has at least ten counts. The chain recombines TRBV5-5 with TRBJ2-7; 8 nucleotides agree with TRBD2. Germline values: CDR1 SGHKS, CDR2 YYEKEE (reference sequence). V lost 3 bases and J lost 5; bases outside the gene matches: 7. The CDR3 totals 14 residues. CDR3 region: CASSSWTSPHEQYF. The CDR3 DNA is TGTGCCAGCAGCTCCTGGACTAGCCCCCACGAGCAGTACTTC.

In its sample, this clonotype was seen many times. The genes are TRBV5-6 and TRBJ2-7; unclear D gene. The CDR3 has 12 residues. In germline, CDR1 is SGHDT, CDR2 YYEEEE. V was shortened by 0 bases and J by 4 bases, with 5 bases between the two germline ends. The CDR3 DNA reads TGTGCCAGCAGCTTGGAGAGATACGAGCAGTACTTC. Translating gives CASSLERYEQYF. The full variable domain, in which reference TRBV5-6 and TRBJ2-7 provide the parts outside the CDR3, is DAGVTQSPTHLIKTRGQQVTLRCSPKSGHDTVSWYQQALGQGPQFIFQYYEEEERQRGNFPDRFSGHQFPNYSSELNVNALLLGDSALYLCASSLERYEQYFGPGTRLTVT.

The chain is built from TRBV6-5 and TRBJ2-1; 7 bases are shared with TRBD1. From germline, CDR1 is MNHEY and CDR2 SVGAGI. The CDR3 covers 14 residues. With V trimmed by 0 bases and J by 7 bases, 3 bases remained unmatched. The CDR3 spells CASSYSKGANEQFF. The CDR3, as DNA: TGTGCCAGCAGTTACTCGAAGGGGGCAAATGAGCAGTTCTTC.

CDR3 nucleotides: TGTGCCAGTAGTACCTCCCGGAACTACGAGCAGTACTTC. Residues: CASSTSRNYEQYF. This chain joins TRBV19 and TRBJ2-7; D remains unclear. The CDR3 covers 13 residues. V lost 4 bases, J lost 3 bases, and 10 bases lay in between. The germline V gene has CDR1 LNHDA and CDR2 SQIVND (reference sequence).

This clonotype was observed many times. The chain carries TRBV27 and TRBJ1-4, with TRBD1 matching 8 bases. V dropped 4 bases and J dropped 7; count of bases not matched to a gene: 8. Germline V gene data show CDR1 as MNHEY and CDR2 as SMNVEV (reference sequence). CDR3 size: 15 residues. CDR3 residues: CASSSGRGRGEKLFF. The CDR3 DNA reads TGTGCCAGCAGTTCGGGCAGGGGGCGCGGTGAAAAACTGTTTTTT. The full variable domain, completed using reference TRBV27 and TRBJ1-4, is EAQVTQNPRYLITVTGKKLTVTCSQNMNHEYMSWYRQDPGLGLRQIYYSMNVEVTDKGDVPEGYKVSRKEKRNFPLILESPSPNQTSLYFCASSSGRGRGEKLFFGSGTQLSVL.

In this sample, this clonotype turned up many times. The gene calls are TRBV7-2 and TRBJ2-1; 7 bases agree with TRBD2. Germline CDR1 is SGHTA and CDR2 is FQGNSA. There are 15 residues in the CDR3. Trimming at V came to 1 base and at J to 3 bases, leaving 3 bases not matched to a gene. The DNA for the CDR3 is TGTGCCAGCAGCTTAGGGAGCGGGGACTACAATGAGCAGTTCTTC. It specifies CASSLGSGDYNEQFF.

In this sample, this clonotype turned up a few times. V is TRBV20-1 and J is TRBJ2-3; 7 bases are shared with TRBD2. Germline assignment: CDR1 DFQATT and CDR2 SNEGSKA (reference sequence). The CDR3 spans 13 residues. J was trimmed by 4 bases and V by 4 bases; bases with no gene match: 5. CDR3 sequence reads: CSAILAGADTQYF. The CDR3 DNA reads TGCAGTGCTATCTTGGCGGGAGCAGATACGCAGTATTTT.

The chain carries TRBV20-1 and TRBJ2-3; maybe TRBD2 (5 bases). The CDR3 covers 13 residues. CDR1 is DFQATT, CDR2 SNEGSKA, per germline (reference sequence). Trimming shortened V by 4 bases and J by 3 bases, and 11 bases separated the two germline ends. In nucleotides, the CDR3 is TGCAGTGCTATCGGGGATGGTACAGATACGCAGTATTTT. Encoded protein: CSAIGDGTDTQYF.

This clonotype was counted ten times or more. The V call is TRBV28, the J call TRBJ2-7; TRBD1 aligns across 8 bases. CDR3 size: 12 residues. Germline CDR1 and CDR2: MDHEN and SYDVKM. V shed 7 bases, J shed 4 bases, and the junction held 3 bases outside the gene matches. In nucleotides, the CDR3 is TGTGCCAGCACGGACAGGGTTTACGAGCAGTACTTC. It encodes CASTDRVYEQYF.

The chain links TRBV6-5 to TRBJ2-7; D is uncertain. CDR1 is MNHEY, CDR2 SVGAGI, per germline. Trimming stripped 3 bases from V and 4 bases from J, with 16 bases between. The CDR3 sequence is 15 residues long. CDR3 in amino acids: CASSYSGPGRYEQYF. CDR3 nucleotide sequence: TGTGCCAGCAGTTATTCCGGACCAGGAAGGTACGAGCAGTACTTC.

This clonotype occurred many times. The J gene is TRBJ2-2, the V gene TRBV28, with 7 bases aligning to TRBD1. V lost 8 bases, J lost 7 bases, and 10 bases stayed unmatched. From germline, CDR1 is MDHEN and CDR2 SYDVKM. The CDR3 has 14 residues. DNA for the CDR3: TGTGCCAGCTTACCGGGACAGACTCTCGGGGAGCTGTTTTTT. Amino acids: CASLPGQTLGELFF. Variable domain in full (rest from reference TRBV28 and TRBJ2-2): DVKVTQSSRYLVKRTGEKVFLECVQDMDHENMFWYRQDPGLGLRLIYFSYDVKMKEKGDIPEGYSVSREKKERFSLILESASTNQTSMYLCASLPGQTLGELFFGEGSRLTVL.

This clonotype was detected a few times. V is TRBV7-2 and J is TRBJ2-3; TRBD2 might be the D (6 bases). The V gene's germline CDR1 is SGHTA and CDR2 FQGNSA. This CDR3 region has 17 residues. V shed 2 bases and J shed 4 bases, with 19 bases lying between them. The DNA for the CDR3 is TGTGCCAGCAGCTTAAGGGCCGGGCCCGGGGGAGCAGATACGCAGTATTTT. This encodes CASSLRAGPGGADTQYF.

The chain joins TRBV29-1 to TRBJ1-5, with 7 positions matching TRBD1. This CDR3 has 13 residues. The junction had 6 bases not matched to a gene; V was cut back by 4 bases and J by 6 bases. The germline CDR1 and CDR2 sequences are SQVTM and ANQGSEA. The CDR3 reads CSVGQGVGQPQHF. For the CDR3, the DNA is TGCAGCGTTGGGCAGGGGGTGGGTCAGCCCCAGCATTTT.

This clonotype was recorded many times. The CDR3 loop reads CASSLARSYEQYF. The CDR3, as DNA: TGTGCCAGCAGCTTAGCCCGATCCTACGAGCAGTACTTC. The rearrangement links TRBV7-6 to TRBJ2-7; no reliable D call. The germline gives CDR1 SGHVS, CDR2 FNYEAQ. The CDR3 is 13 amino acids. Between the trimmed V and J ends, which lost 0 bases and 1 base, there was a span of 4 bases.

This clonotype turned up a few times. J is TRBJ2-5 and V is TRBV29-1; 13 bases are shared with TRBD2. V lost 6 bases to trimming and J lost 5 bases; unmatched junction nucleotides: 0. The CDR3 runs to 12 residues. Per germline, CDR1 SQVTM and CDR2 ANQGSEA. In DNA form, the CDR3 reads TGCAGCGTACTAGCGGGAGGGGAGACCCAGTACTTC. It codes for CSVLAGGETQYF.

This clonotype came up a few times. The V and J genes are TRBV18 and TRBJ1-1, with unresolved D. Germline assignment: CDR1 KGHSH and CDR2 LQKENI. The CDR3 sequence is 15 residues long. V was clipped by 2 bases and J by 0 bases, with 10 bases between them. Here the CDR3 reads CASSPESALNTEAFF. CDR3 bases: TGTGCCAGCTCACCAGAGTCAGCCTTGAACACTGAAGCTTTCTTT.

This clonotype was counted only a few times. This chain links TRBV20-1 with TRBJ2-1; a possible D gene is TRBD2 (5 bases). V was clipped by 5 bases and J by 6 bases, with 8 bases between them. Germline CDR1 DFQATT, CDR2 SNEGSKA (reference sequence). The CDR3 sequence is 11 residues long. The chain's CDR3 is CSARGSNEQFF. DNA for the CDR3: TGCAGTGCTCGAGGGAGCAATGAGCAGTTCTTC.

There are a few counts of this clonotype. The gene calls are TRBV20-1 and TRBJ2-7, with D hard to call. The CDR3 loop spans 11 amino acids. V gave up 3 bases and J gave up 6 bases, with 9 bases separating them. Germline loops: CDR1 DFQATT, CDR2 SNEGSKA (reference sequence). The CDR3 DNA sequence: TGCAGTGCTAGGGCTCCACTCGAGCAGTACTTC. Translating it yields CSARAPLEQYF.

Many counts were recorded for this clonotype. The J gene is TRBJ2-1, the V gene TRBV7-6; 8 nucleotides line up with TRBD2. Germline V lookup: CDR1 SGHVS, CDR2 FNYEAQ. Unmatched junction bases numbered 5, after V lost 5 bases and J lost 8 bases. CDR3 length: 13 residues. The CDR3 reads CASSPGTRDEQFF. The CDR3 nucleotides are TGTGCCAGCAGCCCTGGGACTAGGGATGAGCAGTTCTTC. Combining the CDR3 with reference TRBV7-6 and TRBJ2-1 gives the whole variable domain GAGVSQSPRYKVTKRGQDVALRCDPISGHVSLYWYRQALGQGPEFLTYFNYEAQQDKSGLPNDRFSAERPEGSISTLTIQRTEQRDSAMYRCASSPGTRDEQFFGPGTRLTVL.

The chain couples TRBV6-5 to TRBJ1-2; 9 bases are shared with TRBD1. Germline lookup yields CDR1 MNHEY and CDR2 SVGAGI. The trim removed 8 bases at V and 6 bases at J, leaving 4 bases unmatched. This CDR3 is 12 amino acids long. Here the CDR3 reads CASGQGPHGYTF. Here the CDR3 DNA reads TGTGCCAGCGGACAGGGGCCCCATGGCTACACCTTC.

This clonotype was recorded many times. This sequence joins TRBV4-2 and TRBJ2-7, with 8 positions matching TRBD2. Germline loops: CDR1 LGHNA, CDR2 YNFKEQ. The CDR3 sequence is 15 residues long. After removal of 2 bases from V and 5 bases from J, the junction contained 8 bases not matched to a gene. The CDR3 spells CASSQTGLAGHEQYF. The CDR3 nucleotides are TGTGCCAGCAGCCAAACCGGATTAGCGGGACACGAGCAGTACTTC.

This clonotype has ten or more counts. This rearrangement joins TRBV6-1 to TRBJ2-7, with D possibly TRBD2 on 5 matching bases. This CDR3 region has 13 residues. V was pared by 5 bases and J by 4 bases, with 12 bases between. Germline-derived CDR1 and CDR2 are MNHNS and SASEGT. The CDR3 region is CASSLGSEYEQYF. The CDR3 DNA reads as TGTGCCAGCAGTCTAGGGAGTGAGTACGAGCAGTACTTC.

The chain has TRBV7-2 and TRBJ2-1; D not resolved. Germline CDR1 is SGHTA and CDR2 is FQGNSA. This CDR3 spans 14 amino acids. The V end was cut by 5 bases, the J end by 5 bases, with 13 bases between. The CDR3 here is CASSRSELNNEQFF. CDR3 DNA: TGTGCCAGCAGCCGATCGGAATTAAACAATGAGCAGTTCTTC.

This clonotype was counted at least ten times. The DNA for the CDR3 is TGTGCCAGCAGTTCGGCCAGCTTCTATAATTCACCCCTCCACTTT. Its protein is CASSSASFYNSPLHF. This chain uses TRBV28 with TRBJ1-6; D unresolved. This CDR3 has 15 residues. The germline gives CDR1 MDHEN, CDR2 SYDVKM. V was shortened by 4 bases and J by 3 bases, with 10 bases between the two germline ends.

This clonotype was observed a few times. The rearrangement uses TRBV15 and TRBJ2-2, with TRBD1 identical over 7 bases. This CDR3 region has 17 residues. CDR1 LNHNV and CDR2 YYDKDF come from the germline V gene (reference sequence). With V trimmed by 1 base and J by 0 bases, 5 bases remained unmatched. The CDR3 nucleotides are TGTGCCACCAGCAGAGCTATAGACAGGGCGAACACCGGGGAGCTGTTTTTT. Protein: CATSRAIDRANTGELFF.

This clonotype has more than one count but fewer than ten. The chain combines TRBV29-1 with TRBJ2-7; 7 nucleotides align to TRBD1. This CDR3 has 14 amino acids. CDR1 SQVTM and CDR2 ANQGSEA come from the germline V gene. Trimming took 5 bases from V and 5 from J; bases not matched to a gene: 12. For the CDR3, the DNA is TGCAGCGTTCTCAAAGTAAGACAGGGCCACGAGCAGTACTTC. This encodes CSVLKVRQGHEQYF.

This clonotype was seen many times. This chain connects TRBV20-1 to TRBJ1-2, with TRBD1 matching over 7 bases. CDR3 size: 12 residues. In germline, CDR1 is DFQATT, CDR2 SNEGSKA (reference sequence). V gave up 0 bases and J gave up 7 bases; unmatched junction bases: 2. The CDR3 bases are TGCAGTGCTAGAGACAGGGGGGGTGGCTACACCTTC. Its protein is CSARDRGGGYTF.

J is TRBJ2-7 and V is TRBV12-3 or TRBV12-4, with 7 bases fitting TRBD2. This CDR3 has 13 residues. V lost 5 bases and J lost 3; bases outside the gene matches: 4. CDR3 sequence reads: CASSRTSFYEQYF. CDR3 in DNA: TGTGCCAGCAGTAGGACTAGTTTCTACGAGCAGTACTTC.

Ten or more counts support this clonotype. The rearrangement links TRBV5-1 to TRBJ2-1, with 10 nucleotides matching TRBD2. CDR3 length equals 15 residues. V gave up 3 bases and J gave up 4 bases; unmatched junction bases: 4. Germline assignment: CDR1 SGHRS and CDR2 YFSETQ. CDR3 in amino acids: CASSSSSGSYNEQFF. The CDR3 DNA sequence: TGCGCCAGCAGCTCGTCTAGCGGGAGTTACAATGAGCAGTTCTTC.